The 11 T cell receptor beta chains below all came from one sample that was sequenced in a study of T cells in Graves' hyperthyroidism and ophthalmopathy. The investigators amplified TCR beta CDR3 regions from RNA transcripts. The HTBI primer set drove a first-round RT-PCR of the TCR CDR3. TCRdb called the multiplex PCR reads again in MiXCR, with one record for every CDR3 protein. Of under 300,000 distinct CDR3 sequences in the sample, about 25% were seen once. The sequencing input was blood. These receptors all stem from a man in his forties with Graves' hyperthyroidism that later progressed to Graves' ophthalmopathy.

This clonotype was found many times. The chain couples TRBV20-1 to TRBJ2-7, with no clear D. Deletions cut 5 bases from V and 9 bases from J, with 11 bases between. Germline V gene lookup returns CDR1 DFQATT and CDR2 SNEGSKA (reference sequence). The CDR3 is made up of 10 amino acids. The CDR3 bases are TGCAGTGCTGTCGGACCAACGCAGTACTTC. Its translation is CSAVGPTQYF.

V and J are TRBV6-5 and TRBJ2-7; 10 bases align to TRBD2. The V gene's germline CDR1 is MNHEY and CDR2 SVGAGI. The CDR3 runs 15 residues. Trimming cost V 0 bases and J 6 bases; bases outside gene matches: 5. DNA for the CDR3: TGTGCCAGCAGTTACTCCCCGGGACTAGCGACCGAGCAGTACTTC. As protein: CASSYSPGLATEQYF.

This clonotype was seen many times. The CDR3 loop is CASTTLHRGHKQETQYF. As DNA, the CDR3 is TGTGCCAGCACAACCCTACACAGGGGGCACAAACAAGAGACCCAGTACTTC. The chain has TRBV6-1 and TRBJ2-5; TRBD1 matches 9 bases. Germline V gives CDR1 MNHNS, CDR2 SASEGT. Unmatched junction bases numbered 14, after V lost 7 bases and J lost 2 bases. There are 17 residues in the CDR3.

The sample holds many counts of this clonotype. CDR3 in amino acids: CASGGAGRNQPQHF. The CDR3 nucleotides are TGCGCCTCTGGGGGGGCAGGTCGCAATCAGCCCCAGCATTTT. The chain uses TRBV10-2 and TRBJ1-5, with D perhaps matching TRBD1 (6 bases). Germline V gives CDR1 WSHSY, CDR2 SAAADI. This CDR3 is 14 amino acids long. V gave up 11 bases and J gave up 2 bases, with 16 bases separating them.

The chain carries TRBV27 and TRBJ2-7; D remains unclear. The CDR3 is 13 amino acids. The ends were cut back, 6 bases at V and 4 bases at J, with 13 bases in the middle. CDR1 and CDR2 from the germline V gene are MNHEY and SMNVEV (reference sequence). The CDR3 region has the DNA TGTGCCAGCAGCTTGTTTGGTCGTTACGAGCAGTACTTC. Translating it yields CASSLFGRYEQYF.

Ten or more counts support this clonotype. The chain has TRBV20-1 and TRBJ1-6, with a tentative D call TRBD1 (6 bases). The CDR3 loop spans 15 amino acids. From germline, CDR1 is DFQATT and CDR2 SNEGSKA (reference sequence). V lost 4 bases and J lost 5, with 15 bases in between. Here the CDR3 DNA reads TGCAGTGCTACCCCTTACAGGGCCAATAATTCACCCCTCCACTTT. Protein sequence: CSATPYRANNSPLHF.

This clonotype was recorded at least ten times. This chain links TRBV20-1 with TRBJ1-1; D is unclear. CDR1 is DFQATT, CDR2 SNEGSKA, per germline (reference sequence). CDR3 length: 11 amino acids. V shed 6 bases and J shed 7 bases, with 12 bases lying between them. The CDR3 protein is CSAGRTDEAFF. The CDR3 bases are TGCAGTGCCGGACGGACCGATGAAGCTTTCTTT.

Ten or more counts support this clonotype. The genes are TRBV7-2 and TRBJ2-2; unclear D gene. The CDR3 runs to 15 residues. The V end lost 3 bases, the J end lost 4 bases, and 12 bases lay between the germline ends. Germline CDR1 SGHTA, CDR2 FQGNSA. This CDR3 is CASSFRSFSTGELFF. For the CDR3, the DNA is TGTGCCAGCAGCTTTCGGAGTTTTAGCACCGGGGAGCTGTTTTTT.

There are many counts of this clonotype. V and J are TRBV7-8 and TRBJ1-5, with D hard to call. V was trimmed by 5 bases and J by 0 bases, leaving 11 bases between them. Germline V gives CDR1 SGHVS, CDR2 FQNEAQ. The CDR3 sequence is 15 residues long. In nucleotides, the CDR3 is TGTGCCAGCAGCGGAGATAGGATTAGCAATCAGCCCCAGCATTTT. This encodes CASSGDRISNQPQHF.

This clonotype was detected ten times or more. The chain is built from TRBV20-1 and TRBJ1-1; D is undetermined. Germline CDR1 and CDR2: DFQATT and SNEGSKA (reference sequence). CDR3 size: 13 residues. Trimming stripped 0 bases from V and 1 base from J, with 6 bases between. In DNA, the CDR3 is TGCAGTGCTAGAGACAGCCGGAACACTGAAGCTTTCTTT. Translated, it gives CSARDSRNTEAFF.

This clonotype was detected many times. The rearrangement uses TRBV14 and TRBJ2-2; 11 nucleotides align to TRBD2. V was pared by 5 bases and J by 7 bases, with 3 bases of the junction left unmatched. The CDR3 has 14 amino acids. Germline CDR1 reads SGHDN; CDR2 reads FVKESK. The CDR3 loop is CASSELAGVGELFF. In DNA, the CDR3 is TGTGCCAGCAGCGAACTAGCGGGAGTCGGGGAGCTGTTTTTT. Full variable domain (remainder filled in from reference TRBV14 and TRBJ2-2): EAGVTQFPSHSVIEKGQTVTLRCDPISGHDNLYWYRRVMGKEIKFLLHFVKESKQDESGMPNNRFLAERTGGTYSTLKVQPAELEDSGVYFCASSELAGVGELFFGEGSRLTVL.